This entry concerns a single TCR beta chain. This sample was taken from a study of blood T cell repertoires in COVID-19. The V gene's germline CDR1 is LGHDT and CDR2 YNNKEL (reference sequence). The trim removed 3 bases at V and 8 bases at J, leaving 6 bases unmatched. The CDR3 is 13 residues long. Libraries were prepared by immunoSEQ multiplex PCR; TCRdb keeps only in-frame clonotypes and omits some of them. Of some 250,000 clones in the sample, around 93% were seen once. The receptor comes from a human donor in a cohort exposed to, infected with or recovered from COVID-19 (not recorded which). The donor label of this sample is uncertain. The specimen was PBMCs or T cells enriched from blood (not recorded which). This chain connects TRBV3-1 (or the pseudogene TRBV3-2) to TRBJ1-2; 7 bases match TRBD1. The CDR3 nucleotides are TGTGCCAGCAGCCACGGGCAGGGGGGCGGCTACACCTTC. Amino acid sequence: CASSHGQGGGYTF.